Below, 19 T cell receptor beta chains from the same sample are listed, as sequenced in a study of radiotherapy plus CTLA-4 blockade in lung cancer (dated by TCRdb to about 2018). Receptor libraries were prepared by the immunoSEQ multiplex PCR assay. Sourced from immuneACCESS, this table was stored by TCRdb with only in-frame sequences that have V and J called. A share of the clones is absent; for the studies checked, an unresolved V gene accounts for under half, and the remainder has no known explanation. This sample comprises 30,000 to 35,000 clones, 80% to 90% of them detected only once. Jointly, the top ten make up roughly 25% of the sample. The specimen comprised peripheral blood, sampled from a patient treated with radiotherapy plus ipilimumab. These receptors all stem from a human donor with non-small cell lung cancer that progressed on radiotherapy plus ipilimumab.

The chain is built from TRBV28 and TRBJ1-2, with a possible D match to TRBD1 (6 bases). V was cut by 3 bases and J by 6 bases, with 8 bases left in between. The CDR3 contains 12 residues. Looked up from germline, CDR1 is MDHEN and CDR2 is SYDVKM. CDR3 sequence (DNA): TGTGCCAGCAGTTTCTCAGGGGATGGCTACACCTTC. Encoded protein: CASSFSGDGYTF.

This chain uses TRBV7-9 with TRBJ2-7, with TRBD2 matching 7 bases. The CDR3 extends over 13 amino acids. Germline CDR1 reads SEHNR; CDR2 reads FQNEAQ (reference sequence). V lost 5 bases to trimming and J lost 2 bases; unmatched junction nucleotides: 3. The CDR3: CASSPRGAYEQYF. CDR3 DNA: TGTGCCAGCAGCCCCCGGGGGGCCTACGAGCAGTACTTC.

CDR3 region: CASTPSGQRDTDTQYF. The CDR3 DNA reads TGTGCCAGCACCCCAAGCGGACAGAGAGACACAGATACGCAGTATTTT. V gene TRBV7-3 combines with J gene TRBJ2-3; TRBD1 is a possible D gene (6 bases). The germline V and J ends were trimmed by 7 bases and 2 bases, with 19 bases remaining between them. The CDR3 loop spans 16 amino acids. From germline, CDR1 is SGHTA and CDR2 FQGTGA. The variable domain in full, completed from reference TRBV7-3 and TRBJ2-3, reads GAGVSQTPSNKVTEKGKYVELRCDPISGHTALYWYRQSLGQGPEFLIYFQGTGAADDSGLPNDRFFAVRPEGSVSTLKIQRTERGDSAVYLCASTPSGQRDTDTQYFGPGTRLTVL.

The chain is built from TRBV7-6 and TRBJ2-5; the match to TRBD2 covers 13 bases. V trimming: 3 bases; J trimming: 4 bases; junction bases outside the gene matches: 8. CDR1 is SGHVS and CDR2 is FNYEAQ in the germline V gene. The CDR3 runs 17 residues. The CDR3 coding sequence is TGTGCCAGCAGCTTGGCTGGACTAGCGGGGGCCGGAGAGACCCAGTACTTC. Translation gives CASSLAGLAGAGETQYF.

CDR3 region: CASSVGGSRTDTQYF. CDR3 DNA: TGCGCCAGCAGCGTTGGGGGCTCAAGGACAGATACGCAGTATTTT. The chain employs TRBV5-1 and TRBJ2-3; D might be TRBD1 (6 bases). Trimming shortened V by 4 bases and J by 3 bases, and 15 bases separated the two germline ends. Germline V gene sequence: CDR1 SGHRS, CDR2 YFSETQ. The CDR3 spans 15 residues. Complete variable domain (other parts from reference TRBV5-1 and TRBJ2-3): KAGVTQTPRYLIKTRGQQVTLSCSPISGHRSVSWYQQTPGQGLQFLFEYFSETQRNKGNFPGRFSGRQFSNSRSEMNVSTLELGDSALYLCASSVGGSRTDTQYFGPGTRLTVL.

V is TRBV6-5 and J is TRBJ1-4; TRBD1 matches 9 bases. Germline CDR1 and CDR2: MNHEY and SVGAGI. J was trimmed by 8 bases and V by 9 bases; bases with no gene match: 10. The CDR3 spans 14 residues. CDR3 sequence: CASMSTGGEEKLFF. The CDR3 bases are TGTGCCAGTATGTCAACAGGGGGCGAGGAAAAACTGTTTTTT.

CDR3 protein: CASTLSGYYNEQFF. Written as DNA, the CDR3 is TGTGCCAGCACCCTAAGCGGGTACTACAATGAGCAGTTCTTC. This chain connects TRBV2 to TRBJ2-1; TRBD2 might be the D (6 bases). The CDR3 has 14 residues. Germline V gene lookup returns CDR1 SNHLY and CDR2 FYNNEI. V lost 7 bases and J lost 3, with 13 bases in between.

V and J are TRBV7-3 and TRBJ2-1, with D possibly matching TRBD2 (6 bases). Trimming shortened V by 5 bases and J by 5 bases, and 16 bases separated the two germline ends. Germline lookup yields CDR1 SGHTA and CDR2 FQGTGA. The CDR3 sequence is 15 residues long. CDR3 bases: TGTGCCAGCAGCACCGGGGAGGCAGGCCACAATGAGCAGTTCTTC. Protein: CASSTGEAGHNEQFF.

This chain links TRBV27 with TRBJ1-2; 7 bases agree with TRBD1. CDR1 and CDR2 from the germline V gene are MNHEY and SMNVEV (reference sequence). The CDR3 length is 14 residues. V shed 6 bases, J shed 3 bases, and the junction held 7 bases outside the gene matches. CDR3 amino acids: CASSPRDSYYGYTF. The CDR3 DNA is TGTGCCAGCAGCCCCCGGGACAGTTACTATGGCTACACCTTC.

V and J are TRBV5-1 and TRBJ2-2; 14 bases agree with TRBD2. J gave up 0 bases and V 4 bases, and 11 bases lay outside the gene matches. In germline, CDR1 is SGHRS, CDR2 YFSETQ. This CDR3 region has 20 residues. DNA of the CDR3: TGCGCCAGCAGCGCAGGACTAGCGGGGGGCATAAATTCGAACACCGGGGAGCTGTTTTTT. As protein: CASSAGLAGGINSNTGELFF.

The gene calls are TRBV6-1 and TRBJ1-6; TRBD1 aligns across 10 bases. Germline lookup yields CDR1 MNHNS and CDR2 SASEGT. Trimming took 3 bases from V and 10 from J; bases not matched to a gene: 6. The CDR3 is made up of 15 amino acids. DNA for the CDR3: TGTGCCAGCAGTGAGCGGGACAGGGGTAACTCACCCCTCCACTTT. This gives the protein CASSERDRGNSPLHF.

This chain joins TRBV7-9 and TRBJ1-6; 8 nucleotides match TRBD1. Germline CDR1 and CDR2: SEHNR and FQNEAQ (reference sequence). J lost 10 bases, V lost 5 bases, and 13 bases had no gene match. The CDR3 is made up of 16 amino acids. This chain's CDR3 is CASSASSGQGYSPLHF. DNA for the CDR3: TGTGCCAGCAGCGCAAGCTCCGGACAGGGATACTCACCCCTCCACTTT.

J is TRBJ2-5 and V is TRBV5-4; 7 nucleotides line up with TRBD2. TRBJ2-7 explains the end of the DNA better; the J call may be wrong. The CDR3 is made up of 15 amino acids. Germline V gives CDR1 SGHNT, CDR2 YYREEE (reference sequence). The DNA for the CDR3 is TGTGCCAGCAGCTTGCGGAGCGGGGAGGTGAGCGAGCAGTACTTC. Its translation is CASSLRSGEVSEQYF.

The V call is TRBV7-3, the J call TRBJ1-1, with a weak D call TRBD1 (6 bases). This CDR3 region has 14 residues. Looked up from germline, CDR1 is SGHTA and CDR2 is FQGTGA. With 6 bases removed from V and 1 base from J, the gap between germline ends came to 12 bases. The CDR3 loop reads CASSLSQGNTEAFF. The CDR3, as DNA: TGTGCCAGCAGTTTATCACAGGGGAACACTGAAGCTTTCTTT.

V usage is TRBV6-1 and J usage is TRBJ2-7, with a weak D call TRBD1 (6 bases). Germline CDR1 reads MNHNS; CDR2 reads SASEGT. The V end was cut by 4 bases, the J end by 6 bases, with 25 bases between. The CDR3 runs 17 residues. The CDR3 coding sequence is TGTGCCAGCAGTGTGAGCCCGGGTGTGGGGGCCCTCGGCGAGCAGTACTTC. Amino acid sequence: CASSVSPGVGALGEQYF.

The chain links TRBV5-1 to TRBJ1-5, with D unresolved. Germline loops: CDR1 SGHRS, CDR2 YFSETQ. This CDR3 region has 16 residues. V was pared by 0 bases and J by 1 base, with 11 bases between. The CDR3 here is CASSLATGMSNQPQHF. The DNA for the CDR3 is TGCGCCAGCAGCTTGGCAACGGGAATGAGCAATCAGCCCCAGCATTTT.

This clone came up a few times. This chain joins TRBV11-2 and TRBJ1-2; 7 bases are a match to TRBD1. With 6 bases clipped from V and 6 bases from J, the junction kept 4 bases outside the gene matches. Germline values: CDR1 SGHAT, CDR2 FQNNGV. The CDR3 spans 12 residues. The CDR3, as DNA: TGTGCCAGCAGACTTACAGGGGATGGCTACACCTTC. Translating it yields CASRLTGDGYTF.

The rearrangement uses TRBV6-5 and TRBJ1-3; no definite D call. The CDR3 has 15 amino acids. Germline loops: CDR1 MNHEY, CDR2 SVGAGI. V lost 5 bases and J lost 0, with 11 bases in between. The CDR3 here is CASSALSDSGNTIYF. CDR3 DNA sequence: TGTGCCAGCAGTGCACTCTCCGACTCTGGAAACACCATATATTTT.

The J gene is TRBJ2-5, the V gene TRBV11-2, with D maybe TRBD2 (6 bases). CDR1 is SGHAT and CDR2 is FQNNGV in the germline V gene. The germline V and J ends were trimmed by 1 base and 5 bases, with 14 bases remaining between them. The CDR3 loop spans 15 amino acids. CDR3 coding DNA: TGTGCCAGCAGCTTAGGCGGGACGGCCCCGGAGACCCAGTACTTC. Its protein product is CASSLGGTAPETQYF. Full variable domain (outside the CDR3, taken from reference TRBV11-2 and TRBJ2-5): EAGVAQSPRYKIIEKRQSVAFWCNPISGHATLYWYQQILGQGPKLLIQFQNNGVVDDSQLPKDRFSAERLKGVDSTLKIQPAKLEDSAVYLCASSLGGTAPETQYFGPGTRLLVL.